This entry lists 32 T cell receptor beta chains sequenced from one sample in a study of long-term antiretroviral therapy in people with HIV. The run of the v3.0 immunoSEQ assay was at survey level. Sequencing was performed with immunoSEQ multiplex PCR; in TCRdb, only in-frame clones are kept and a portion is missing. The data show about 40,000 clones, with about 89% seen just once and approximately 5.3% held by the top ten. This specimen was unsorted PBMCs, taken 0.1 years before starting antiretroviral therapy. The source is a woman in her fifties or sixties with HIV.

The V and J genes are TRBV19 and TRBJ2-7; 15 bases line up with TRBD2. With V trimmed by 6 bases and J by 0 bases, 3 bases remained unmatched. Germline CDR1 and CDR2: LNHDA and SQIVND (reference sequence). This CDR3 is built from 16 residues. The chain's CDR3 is CASSGLAGGTSYEQYF. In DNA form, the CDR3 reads TGTGCCAGTAGCGGACTAGCGGGGGGGACCTCCTACGAGCAGTACTTC.

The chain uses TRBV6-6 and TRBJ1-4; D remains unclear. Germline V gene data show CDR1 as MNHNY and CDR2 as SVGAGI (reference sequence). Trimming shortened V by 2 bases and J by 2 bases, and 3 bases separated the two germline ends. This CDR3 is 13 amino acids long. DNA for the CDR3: TGTGCCAGCAGTTACGGGACTAATGAAAAACTGTTTTTT. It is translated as CASSYGTNEKLFF.

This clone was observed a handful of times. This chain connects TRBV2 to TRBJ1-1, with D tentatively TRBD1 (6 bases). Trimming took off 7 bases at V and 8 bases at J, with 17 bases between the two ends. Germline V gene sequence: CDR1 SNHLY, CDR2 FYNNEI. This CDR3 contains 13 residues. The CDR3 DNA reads TGTGCCAGCAACCTCGAAAAGAGGGGGGAAGCTTTCTTT. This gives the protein CASNLEKRGEAFF.

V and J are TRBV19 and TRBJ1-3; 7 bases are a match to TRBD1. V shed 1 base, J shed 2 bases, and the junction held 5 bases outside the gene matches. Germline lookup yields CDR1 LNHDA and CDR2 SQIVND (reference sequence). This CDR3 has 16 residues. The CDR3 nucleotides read TGTGCCAGTAGTATAGGAGAGGGGGCGCCTGGAAACACCATATATTTT. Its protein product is CASSIGEGAPGNTIYF.

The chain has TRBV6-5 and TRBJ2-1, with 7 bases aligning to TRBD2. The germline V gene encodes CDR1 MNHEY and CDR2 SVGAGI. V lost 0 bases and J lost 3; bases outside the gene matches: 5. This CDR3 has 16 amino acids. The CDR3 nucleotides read TGTGCCAGCAGTTACTCCCGCGGGGAGGGCTACAATGAGCAGTTCTTC. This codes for CASSYSRGEGYNEQFF.

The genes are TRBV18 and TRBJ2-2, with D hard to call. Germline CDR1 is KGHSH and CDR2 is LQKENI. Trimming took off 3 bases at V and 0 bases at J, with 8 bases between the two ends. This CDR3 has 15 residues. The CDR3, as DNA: TGTGCCAGCTCACCCCTCAGATCGAACACCGGGGAGCTGTTTTTT. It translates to CASSPLRSNTGELFF.

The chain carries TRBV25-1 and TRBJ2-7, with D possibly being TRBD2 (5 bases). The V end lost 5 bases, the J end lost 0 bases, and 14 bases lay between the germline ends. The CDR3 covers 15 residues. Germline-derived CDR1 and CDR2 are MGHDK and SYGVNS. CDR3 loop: CASSRVSGTSYEQYF. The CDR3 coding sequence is TGTGCCAGCAGTCGTGTGAGCGGAACCTCCTACGAGCAGTACTTC.

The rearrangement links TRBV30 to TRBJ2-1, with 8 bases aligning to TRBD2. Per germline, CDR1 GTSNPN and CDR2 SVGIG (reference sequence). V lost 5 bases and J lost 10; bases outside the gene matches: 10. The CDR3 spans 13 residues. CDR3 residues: CAWGGGGIKEQFF. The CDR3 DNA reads TGTGCCTGGGGTGGCGGGGGGATCAAGGAGCAGTTCTTC. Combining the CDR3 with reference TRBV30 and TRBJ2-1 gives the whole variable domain SQTIHQWPATLVQPVGSPLSLECTVEGTSNPNLYWYRQAAGRGLQLLFYSVGIGQISSEVPQNLSASRPQDRQFILSSKKLLLSDSGFYLCAWGGGGIKEQFFGPGTRLTVL.

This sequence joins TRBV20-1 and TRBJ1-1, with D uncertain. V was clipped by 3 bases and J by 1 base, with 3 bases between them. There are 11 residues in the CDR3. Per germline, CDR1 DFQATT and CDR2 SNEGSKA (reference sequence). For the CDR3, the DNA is TGCAGTGCTAGGGGGAACACTGAAGCTTTCTTT. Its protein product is CSARGNTEAFF.

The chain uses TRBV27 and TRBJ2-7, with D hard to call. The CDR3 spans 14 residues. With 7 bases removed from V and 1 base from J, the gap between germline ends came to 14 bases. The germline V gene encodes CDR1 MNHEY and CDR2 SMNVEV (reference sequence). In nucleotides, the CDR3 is TGTGCCAGCAAAAACACACGAACGTCCTACGAGCAGTACTTC. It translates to CASKNTRTSYEQYF.

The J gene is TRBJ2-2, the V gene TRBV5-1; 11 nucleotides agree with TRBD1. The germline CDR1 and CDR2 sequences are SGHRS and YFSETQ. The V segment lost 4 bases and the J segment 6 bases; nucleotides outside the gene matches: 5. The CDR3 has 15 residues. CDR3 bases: TGCGCCAGCAGCCCTGTGGGACAGGGGGCCGGGGAGCTGTTTTTT. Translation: CASSPVGQGAGELFF.

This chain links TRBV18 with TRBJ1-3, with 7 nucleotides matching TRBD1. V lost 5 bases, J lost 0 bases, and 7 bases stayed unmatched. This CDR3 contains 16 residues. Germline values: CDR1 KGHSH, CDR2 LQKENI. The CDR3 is CASSSDRPISGNTIYF. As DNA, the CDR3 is TGTGCCAGCTCATCGGACAGGCCTATCTCTGGAAACACCATATATTTT.

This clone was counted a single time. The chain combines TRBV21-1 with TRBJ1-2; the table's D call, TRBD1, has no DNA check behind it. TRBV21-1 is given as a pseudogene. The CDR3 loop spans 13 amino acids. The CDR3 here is CASNPAGGIGYTF. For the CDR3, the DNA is TGTGCCAGCAACCCGGCAGGGGGGATTGGCTACACCTTC.

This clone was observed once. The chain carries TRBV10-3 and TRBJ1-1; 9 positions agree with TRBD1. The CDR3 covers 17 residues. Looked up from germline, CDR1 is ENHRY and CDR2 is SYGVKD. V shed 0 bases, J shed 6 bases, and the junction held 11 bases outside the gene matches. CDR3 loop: CAISESKDRGKGAEAFF. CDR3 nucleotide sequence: TGTGCCATCAGTGAGTCGAAGGACAGGGGAAAAGGGGCTGAAGCTTTCTTT.

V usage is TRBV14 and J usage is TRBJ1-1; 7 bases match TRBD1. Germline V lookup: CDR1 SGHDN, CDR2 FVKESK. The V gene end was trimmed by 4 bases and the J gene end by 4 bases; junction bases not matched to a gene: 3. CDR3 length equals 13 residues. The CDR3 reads CASSRQGGTEAFF. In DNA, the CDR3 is TGTGCCAGCAGCCGACAGGGCGGCACTGAAGCTTTCTTT.

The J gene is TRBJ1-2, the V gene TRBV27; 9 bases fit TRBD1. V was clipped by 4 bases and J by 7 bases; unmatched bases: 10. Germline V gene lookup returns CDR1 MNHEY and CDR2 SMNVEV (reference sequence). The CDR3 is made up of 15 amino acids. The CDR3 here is CASSSNLGTGSGYTF. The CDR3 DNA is TGTGCCAGCAGTTCAAACCTAGGGACAGGGAGTGGCTACACCTTC.

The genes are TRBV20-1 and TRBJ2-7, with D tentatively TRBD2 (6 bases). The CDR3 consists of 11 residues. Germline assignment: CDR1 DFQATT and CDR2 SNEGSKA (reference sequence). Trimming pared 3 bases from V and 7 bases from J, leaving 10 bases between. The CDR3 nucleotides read TGCAGTGCTAGTCCGCGGGATGAGCAGTACTTC. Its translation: CSASPRDEQYF.

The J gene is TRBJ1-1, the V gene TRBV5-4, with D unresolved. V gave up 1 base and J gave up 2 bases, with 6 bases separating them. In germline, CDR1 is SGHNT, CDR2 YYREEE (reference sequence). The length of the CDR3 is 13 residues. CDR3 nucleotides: TGTGCCAGCAGCTTGAACATTAACACTGAAGCTTTCTTT. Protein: CASSLNINTEAFF.

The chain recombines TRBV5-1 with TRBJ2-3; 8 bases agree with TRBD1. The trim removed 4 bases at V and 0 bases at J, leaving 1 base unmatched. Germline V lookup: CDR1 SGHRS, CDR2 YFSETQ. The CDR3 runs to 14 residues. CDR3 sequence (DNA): TGCGCCAGCAGCAGACAGGGGAGCACAGATACGCAGTATTTT. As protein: CASSRQGSTDTQYF.

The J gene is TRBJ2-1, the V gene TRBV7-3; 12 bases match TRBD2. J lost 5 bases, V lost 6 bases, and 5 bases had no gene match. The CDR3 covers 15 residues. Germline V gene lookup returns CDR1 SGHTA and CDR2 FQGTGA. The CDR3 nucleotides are TGTGCCAGCAGACCTACTAGCGGGGGGCACAATGAGCAGTTCTTC. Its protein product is CASRPTSGGHNEQFF.

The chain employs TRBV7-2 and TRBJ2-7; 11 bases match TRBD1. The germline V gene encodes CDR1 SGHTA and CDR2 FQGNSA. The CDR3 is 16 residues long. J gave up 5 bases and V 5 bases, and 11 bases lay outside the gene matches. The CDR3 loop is CASSPGGGQGDHEQYF. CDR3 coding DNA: TGTGCCAGCAGCCCTGGTGGGGGACAGGGGGACCACGAGCAGTACTTC.

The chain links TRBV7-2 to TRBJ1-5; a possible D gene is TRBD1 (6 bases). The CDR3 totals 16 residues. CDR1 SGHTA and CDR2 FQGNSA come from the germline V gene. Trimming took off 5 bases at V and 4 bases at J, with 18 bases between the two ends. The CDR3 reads CASSQPGGRENQPQHF. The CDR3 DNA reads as TGTGCCAGCAGCCAACCCGGGGGCAGGGAGAATCAGCCCCAGCATTTT.

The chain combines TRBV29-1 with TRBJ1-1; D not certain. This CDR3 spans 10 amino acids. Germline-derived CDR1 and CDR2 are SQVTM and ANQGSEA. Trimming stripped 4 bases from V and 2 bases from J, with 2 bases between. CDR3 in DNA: TGCAGCGTTGCTAACACTGAAGCTTTCTTT. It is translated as CSVANTEAFF.

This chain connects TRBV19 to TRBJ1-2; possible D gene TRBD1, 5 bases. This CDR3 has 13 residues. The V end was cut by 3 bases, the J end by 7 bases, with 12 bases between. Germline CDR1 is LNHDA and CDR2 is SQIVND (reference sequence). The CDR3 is CASSIQGTAGYTF. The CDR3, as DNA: TGTGCCAGTAGTATTCAAGGGACCGCTGGCTACACCTTC.

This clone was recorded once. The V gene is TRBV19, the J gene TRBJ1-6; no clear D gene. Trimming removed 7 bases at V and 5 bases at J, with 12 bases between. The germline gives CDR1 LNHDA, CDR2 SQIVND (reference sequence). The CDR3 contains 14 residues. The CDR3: CASTLGTDNSPLHF. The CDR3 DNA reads TGTGCCAGTACGTTGGGCACAGATAATTCACCCCTCCACTTT.

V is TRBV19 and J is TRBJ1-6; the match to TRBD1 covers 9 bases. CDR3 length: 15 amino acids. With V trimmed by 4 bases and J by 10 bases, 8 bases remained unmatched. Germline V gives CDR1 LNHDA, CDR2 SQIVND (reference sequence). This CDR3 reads CASSRQDRGDSPLHF. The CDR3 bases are TGTGCCAGTAGTAGACAAGACAGGGGGGACTCACCCCTCCACTTT.

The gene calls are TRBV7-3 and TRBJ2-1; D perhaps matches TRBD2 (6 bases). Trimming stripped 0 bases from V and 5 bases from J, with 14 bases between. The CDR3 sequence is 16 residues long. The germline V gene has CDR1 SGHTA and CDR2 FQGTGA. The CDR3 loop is CASSLTLGGANNEQFF. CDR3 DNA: TGTGCCAGCAGCTTAACCCTTGGCGGGGCAAACAATGAGCAGTTCTTC.

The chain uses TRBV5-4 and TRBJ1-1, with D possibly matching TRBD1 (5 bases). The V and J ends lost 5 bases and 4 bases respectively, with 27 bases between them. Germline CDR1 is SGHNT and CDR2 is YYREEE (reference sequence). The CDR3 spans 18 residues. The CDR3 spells CASSFGGQGPIGGTEAFF. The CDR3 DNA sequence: TGTGCCAGCAGTTTTGGAGGGCAGGGACCGATCGGGGGCACTGAAGCTTTCTTT.

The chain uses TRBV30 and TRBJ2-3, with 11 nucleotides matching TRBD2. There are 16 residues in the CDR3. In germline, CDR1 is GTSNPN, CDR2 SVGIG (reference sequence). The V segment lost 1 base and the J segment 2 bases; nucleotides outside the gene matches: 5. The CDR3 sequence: CAWSAGTSGHTDTQYF. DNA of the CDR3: TGTGCCTGGAGTGCCGGGACTAGCGGACACACAGATACGCAGTATTTT. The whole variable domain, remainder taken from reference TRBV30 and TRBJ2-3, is SQTIHQWPATLVQPVGSPLSLECTVEGTSNPNLYWYRQAAGRGLQLLFYSVGIGQISSEVPQNLSASRPQDRQFILSSKKLLLSDSGFYLCAWSAGTSGHTDTQYFGPGTRLTVL.

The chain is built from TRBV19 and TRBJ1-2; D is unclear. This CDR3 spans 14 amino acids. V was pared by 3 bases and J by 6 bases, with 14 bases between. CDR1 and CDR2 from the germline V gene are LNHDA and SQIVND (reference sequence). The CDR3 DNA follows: TGTGCCAGTAGTATCCAGACACTCTCGGATGGCTACACCTTC. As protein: CASSIQTLSDGYTF. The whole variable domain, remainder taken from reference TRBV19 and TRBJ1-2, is DGGITQSPKYLFRKEGQNVTLSCEQNLNHDAMYWYRQDPGQGLRLIYYSQIVNDFQKGDIAEGYSVSREKKESFPLTVTSAQKNPTAFYLCASSIQTLSDGYTFGSGTRLTVV.

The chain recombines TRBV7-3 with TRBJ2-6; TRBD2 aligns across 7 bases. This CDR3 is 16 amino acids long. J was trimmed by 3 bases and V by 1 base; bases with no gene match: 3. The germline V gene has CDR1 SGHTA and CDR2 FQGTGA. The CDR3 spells CASSLSPGGGANVLTF. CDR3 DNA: TGTGCCAGCAGCTTAAGTCCGGGGGGTGGGGCCAACGTCCTGACTTTC.

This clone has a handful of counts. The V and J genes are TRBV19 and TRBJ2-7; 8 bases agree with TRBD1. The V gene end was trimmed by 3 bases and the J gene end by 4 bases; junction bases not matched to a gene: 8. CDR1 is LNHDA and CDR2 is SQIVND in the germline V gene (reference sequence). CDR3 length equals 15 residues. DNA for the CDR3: TGTGCCAGTAGTATTATGGCCCAGGGGGCATACGAGCAGTACTTC. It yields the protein CASSIMAQGAYEQYF. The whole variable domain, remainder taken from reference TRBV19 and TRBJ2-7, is DGGITQSPKYLFRKEGQNVTLSCEQNLNHDAMYWYRQDPGQGLRLIYYSQIVNDFQKGDIAEGYSVSREKKESFPLTVTSAQKNPTAFYLCASSIMAQGAYEQYFGPGTRLTVT.